The 17 T cell receptor beta chains below were found in one sample sequenced in a study of neurological immune-mediated disorders. TCRdb ran MiXCR on the 5' RACE reads and lists one entry per CDR3 protein. This sample has some 35,000 distinct CDR3 sequences, with around 10% found just once. The sample was CD4+ T cells from blood. All receptors derive from a woman aged 25 to 45 with HTLV-1-associated myelopathy (HAM/TSP).

The chain employs TRBV5-1 and TRBJ2-3; possibly TRBD1 for D (5 bases). The germline gives CDR1 SGHRS, CDR2 YFSETQ. Trimming left V 5 bases short and J 4 bases short, with 17 bases between. The CDR3 consists of 15 residues. CDR3 residues: CASSLENRRSDTQYF. Here the CDR3 DNA reads TGCGCCAGCAGTCTCGAGAACAGGAGATCAGATACGCAGTATTTT.

V usage is TRBV20-1 and J usage is TRBJ2-1; a weak D match, TRBD1 (5 bases). The CDR3 contains 12 residues. Germline V CDR1 and CDR2: DFQATT, SNEGSKA (reference sequence). V was pared by 7 bases and J by 3 bases, with 10 bases between. For the CDR3, the DNA is TGCAGTGAGGGGCCCAGCTACAATGAGCAGTTCTTC. Translating gives CSEGPSYNEQFF.

There are many counts of this clonotype. CDR3 residues: CASSQGALRGNNEQFF. Written as DNA, the CDR3 is TGCGCCAGCAGCCAAGGGGCCCTTCGGGGAAACAATGAGCAGTTCTTC. The chain employs TRBV4-1 and TRBJ2-1, with TRBD2 as a possible D gene (5 bases). Trimming shortened V by 1 base and J by 5 bases, and 15 bases separated the two germline ends. Germline V lookup: CDR1 MGHRA, CDR2 YSYEKL. CDR3 length: 16 amino acids.

This clonotype has a count of ten or more. The rearrangement uses TRBV14 and TRBJ2-1; D is perhaps TRBD2 (6 bases). V was shortened by 0 bases and J by 8 bases, with 20 bases between the two germline ends. The length of the CDR3 is 17 residues. Germline-derived CDR1 and CDR2 are SGHDN and FVKESK. The DNA for the CDR3 is TGTGCCAGCAGCCAAGATCAGGCAGGTTGGAGGAGGGATGAGCAGTTCTTC. Its translation: CASSQDQAGWRRDEQFF.

This clonotype was recorded at least ten times. This chain links TRBV3-1 with TRBJ2-7; no reliable D call. V was pared by 1 base and J by 5 bases, with 12 bases between. The CDR3 has 14 amino acids. Germline V CDR1 and CDR2: LGHDT, YNNKEL (reference sequence). CDR3 sequence (DNA): TGTGCCAGCAGCCAAGTCGTGGCCAGCGACGAGCAGTACTTC. It specifies CASSQVVASDEQYF.

This clonotype occurred many times. This chain connects TRBV12-3 or TRBV12-4 to TRBJ1-5; D remains ambiguous. V was clipped by 5 bases and J by 3 bases, with 14 bases between them. CDR3 size: 15 residues. CDR3 nucleotides: TGTGCCAGCAGTCAAGCGGACGGAAACAATCAGCCCCAGCATTTT. As protein: CASSQADGNNQPQHF.

This clonotype was seen ten or more times. The rearrangement uses TRBV6-1 and TRBJ2-2; TRBD2 matches at 7 bases. V lost 6 bases to trimming and J lost 4 bases; unmatched junction nucleotides: 11. Germline V lookup: CDR1 MNHNS, CDR2 SASEGT. This CDR3 is built from 16 residues. CDR3 bases: TGTGCCAGCAGGGATGGTGGGGGGGTCGGCACCGGGGAGCTGTTTTTT. This gives the protein CASRDGGGVGTGELFF.

This clonotype was recorded many times. The V call is TRBV3-1, the J call TRBJ1-4; D uncertain. Germline values: CDR1 LGHDT, CDR2 YNNKEL (reference sequence). The CDR3 runs to 16 residues. V was cut by 2 bases and J by 3 bases, with 13 bases left in between. CDR3: CASSQSSMVSNEKLFF. The CDR3 DNA reads TGTGCCAGCAGCCAATCCAGTATGGTCTCTAATGAAAAACTGTTTTTT.

This clonotype was seen ten or more times. This chain uses TRBV15 with TRBJ1-5; D possibly corresponds to TRBD1 (5 bases). This CDR3 region has 14 residues. Germline-derived CDR1 and CDR2 are LNHNV and YYDKDF (reference sequence). Trimming shortened V by 8 bases and J by 0 bases, and 11 bases separated the two germline ends. CDR3: CATAWGNSNQPQHF. The CDR3 DNA is TGTGCCACCGCGTGGGGGAATAGCAATCAGCCCCAGCATTTT.

This clonotype has ten or more counts. This chain uses TRBV20-1 with TRBJ2-1; a possible D gene is TRBD1 (6 bases). CDR1 is DFQATT, CDR2 SNEGSKA, per germline (reference sequence). Trimming shortened V by 2 bases and J by 9 bases, and 14 bases separated the two germline ends. This CDR3 region has 13 residues. As DNA, the CDR3 is TGCAGTGCTAGAAAACAGGGTATAGGTGAGCAGTTCTTC. Protein: CSARKQGIGEQFF.

Many counts were recorded for this clonotype. The chain recombines TRBV12-3 or TRBV12-4 with TRBJ1-2; possible D gene TRBD1, 5 bases. Trimming stripped 7 bases from V and 2 bases from J, with 20 bases between. CDR3 size: 16 residues. The CDR3 nucleotides are TGTGCCAGCACCTGGGGCAGCCCACTAACGAACTATGGCTACACCTTC. The encoded protein is CASTWGSPLTNYGYTF.

This clonotype was seen at least ten times. J is TRBJ1-2 and V is TRBV20-1, with D possibly matching TRBD1 (6 bases). This CDR3 has 13 amino acids. Germline V lookup: CDR1 DFQATT, CDR2 SNEGSKA (reference sequence). V dropped 2 bases and J dropped 6 bases, with 13 bases sitting between them. The CDR3 sequence is CSARRGARNGYTF. DNA of the CDR3: TGCAGTGCTAGACGGGGGGCGAGGAATGGCTACACCTTC.

This clonotype was seen many times. The V gene is TRBV5-1, the J gene TRBJ2-3; maybe TRBD2 (7 bases). CDR1 is SGHRS and CDR2 is YFSETQ in the germline V gene. This CDR3 is 16 amino acids long. Between the trimmed V and J ends, which lost 0 bases and 4 bases, there was a span of 15 bases. CDR3 sequence: CASSLARAGAADTQYF. The CDR3 nucleotides are TGCGCCAGCAGCTTGGCCCGGGCGGGGGCCGCAGATACGCAGTATTTT.

This clonotype was detected many times. V usage is TRBV5-1 and J usage is TRBJ2-7; D is ambiguous. The CDR3 is 13 amino acids. Trimming removed 2 bases at V and 2 bases at J, with 8 bases between. Germline CDR1 reads SGHRS; CDR2 reads YFSETQ. The CDR3 DNA reads TGCGCCAGCAGCTTTGACGGACCCTACGAGCAGTACTTC. Its translation: CASSFDGPYEQYF. Drawing the rest from reference TRBV5-1 and TRBJ2-7, the complete variable domain is KAGVTQTPRYLIKTRGQQVTLSCSPISGHRSVSWYQQTPGQGLQFLFEYFSETQRNKGNFPGRFSGRQFSNSRSEMNVSTLELGDSALYLCASSFDGPYEQYFGPGTRLTVT.

This clonotype has only a few counts. This chain uses TRBV3-1 with TRBJ2-1; 8 positions agree with TRBD2. The CDR3 loop spans 15 amino acids. The trim removed 6 bases at V and 5 bases at J, leaving 9 bases unmatched. Germline values: CDR1 LGHDT, CDR2 YNNKEL (reference sequence). This CDR3 is CASRDNPAGDNEQFF. For the CDR3, the DNA is TGTGCCAGCAGGGACAATCCAGCGGGAGACAATGAGCAGTTCTTC.

J is TRBJ2-6 and V is TRBV7-8; a weak D match, TRBD1 (5 bases). Germline CDR1 and CDR2: SGHVS and FQNEAQ. This CDR3 has 15 residues. The V end was cut by 2 bases, the J end by 19 bases, with 24 bases between. This CDR3 reads CASSLMGSGANVITF. In DNA form, the CDR3 reads TGTGCCAGCAGCTTAATGGGGTCTGGGGCCAACGTCATAACTTTC.

The sample holds many counts of this clonotype. The junction and the germline gene differ at one end; a read error may be behind it. V and J are TRBV12-3 or TRBV12-4 and TRBJ2-1, with TRBD1 matching over 10 bases. This CDR3 contains 15 residues. The DNA of the CDR3 is TGCGCCAGCAGTGCCGGACAGGGGGTCACGAATGAGCAGTTCTTC. Translated: CASSAGQGVTNEQFF.